The clone carrying this TCR beta chain was counted a few times. Its matching antigen is unknown. The data were obtained in a study of blood T cells in healthy people across ages. Study-wide results and limits: The fall in TCR beta diversity per million T cells was roughly linear with age. More naive CD4+ cells and higher diversity marked long-lived donors relative to aged donors.

The CDR3 runs 12 residues. V dropped 4 bases and J dropped 10; count of bases not matched to a gene: 3. Germline lookup yields CDR1 SGHTA and CDR2 FQGNSA. The use of a sample-barcoded 5' primer and a J-beta primer mix characterized a second PCR of roughly 6 to 11 cycles. Each sample provided no less than 3 million CDR3-containing paired-end reads. TCRdb analysed the 5' RACE reads with MiXCR anew, one entry per CDR3 protein. Of more than 900,000 distinct CDR3 sequences listed, almost 25% were seen once; the top ten hold around 0.75%. These data were also reused for a study on T cells of mothers and their children. That work contributes: Per mother, over 9.5 million TCR beta CDR3 reads were obtained; per child, around 2.9 million.

The receptor comes from a girl aged 2 to 10 in good health. The sequenced sample was blood. The chain employs TRBV7-2 and TRBJ2-1; TRBD1 agrees at 8 bases. The CDR3 here is CASSYGQGEQFF. The CDR3 DNA follows: TGTGCCAGCAGCTACGGACAGGGCGAGCAGTTCTTC.